At least ten counts were recorded for the clone carrying this T cell receptor beta chain. What it binds is unknown. The authors made cDNA by 5'RACE with 10-nucleotide random UMIs. In TCRdb, the 5' RACE reads were re-called with MiXCR into one record per CDR3 protein. Seen here are approximately 58,000 distinct CDR3 sequences, about an eighth observed once, and the top ten hold over 1.5%. This sample was included in a study of neurological immune-mediated disorders. Overall study findings and caveats: Private repertoires in all groups were suggested, as expanded clones shared no CDR3 amino acid sequences across subjects.

V shed 5 bases and J 5 bases; nucleotides not matched to a gene: 6. Germline lookup yields CDR1 SGHTA and CDR2 FQGNSA. The CDR3 length is 14 residues. The chain uses TRBV7-2 and TRBJ2-7, with TRBD1 matching over 10 bases. Sequencing was performed on PBMCs. The receptor comes from a man between 60 and 75 years old in good health. The CDR3 nucleotides read TGTGCCAGCAGCCGTGACAGGGGGCCGAACGAGCAGTACTTC. Protein: CASSRDRGPNEQYF.